This T cell receptor (beta chain) emerged from a study of blood T cell repertoires in COVID-19. Study-wide context: Acute and convalescent COVID-19 specimens originated in the United States, Italy and Spain. The analysed material was cDNA or gDNA that came from T cells, B-cell-depleted T cells, or PBMCs.

Germline CDR1 is SGHRS and CDR2 is YFSETQ. Trimming took off 3 bases at V and 4 bases at J, with 14 bases between the two ends. The length of the CDR3 is 15 residues. Recruitment covered about two dozen US areas and drew participants whose ages spanned roughly 18 to 90 years. Recovered participants had two consecutive negative NP/OP PCR tests, healthcare professional clearance, or symptom resolution. The data were produced by immunoSEQ multiplex PCR, yet TCRdb's version contains in-frame clones alone and is incomplete. The sample has 300,000 to 350,000 clones, 87% seen once. The receptor's source is a woman under 30 who had recovered from COVID-19. Sequenced input: PBMCs or T cells enriched from blood (not recorded which). This chain links TRBV5-1 with TRBJ2-1, with D perhaps matching TRBD1 (6 bases). CDR3 protein: CASSSRGAGYNEQFF. In nucleotides, the CDR3 is TGCGCCAGCAGCTCCAGGGGTGCAGGGTACAATGAGCAGTTCTTC.